Below, 23 T cell receptor beta chains from the same sample are listed, as sequenced in a study of T-cell reconstitution after alpha-beta-depleted transplantation in children. During its preparation, the TCRbeta library received unique molecular identifiers. TCRdb fed the PCR reads into MiXCR, producing one record per CDR3 protein. The sample includes 450,000 to 500,000 distinct CDR3 sequences, roughly an eighth of them seen just once. Specimen: PBMCs from the stem cell graft donor, collected from the stem cell graft. The receptor source for this set is a human donor who donated a stem cell graft to a child with combined immunodeficiency.

This clonotype came up a few times. The chain couples TRBV12-3 or TRBV12-4 to TRBJ2-7; 9 nucleotides match TRBD1. The ends lost 2 bases at V and 3 bases at J; junction bases unmatched: 5. The CDR3 length is 15 residues. Here the CDR3 reads CASSLITGQGYEQYF. The CDR3 bases are TGTGCCAGCAGTTTAATAACGGGACAGGGCTACGAGCAGTACTTC.

This chain uses TRBV7-9 with TRBJ2-5; D unresolved. This CDR3 contains 15 residues. The germline V gene has CDR1 SEHNR and CDR2 FQNEAQ (reference sequence). With 1 base removed from V and 5 bases from J, the gap between germline ends came to 14 bases. CDR3 nucleotides: TGTGCCAGCAGCTTAGTGCACGGAGCCGGGGAGACCCAGTACTTC. It encodes CASSLVHGAGETQYF.

This clonotype was seen at least ten times. V usage is TRBV7-2 and J usage is TRBJ2-5; 9 positions match TRBD2. The germline V gene encodes CDR1 SGHTA and CDR2 FQGNSA. Losses at the gene ends were 5 bases for V and 5 bases for J; bases not matched to a gene: 6. The CDR3 is 14 residues long. The DNA for the CDR3 is TGTGCCAGCAGCCCAAGCGGGGGGCCGGAGACCCAGTACTTC. This sequence encodes CASSPSGGPETQYF.

V gene TRBV29-1 combines with J gene TRBJ1-2, with 8 bases identical to TRBD1. The germline gives CDR1 SQVTM, CDR2 ANQGSEA. There are 16 residues in the CDR3. Trimming removed 4 bases from V and 4 bases from J; junction bases left unmatched: 14. The CDR3 protein is CSVVAPDRANLYGYTF. CDR3 DNA sequence: TGCAGCGTTGTGGCCCCGGACAGGGCGAATCTCTATGGCTACACCTTC.

V and J are TRBV29-1 and TRBJ1-1; D gene unclear. Germline V gene sequence: CDR1 SQVTM, CDR2 ANQGSEA. This CDR3 is 14 amino acids long. Deletions cut 0 bases from V and 4 bases from J, with 12 bases between. CDR3 sequence (DNA): TGCAGCGTTGAAGATCTTATAATGGGCACTGAAGCTTTCTTT. As protein: CSVEDLIMGTEAFF.

Many counts were recorded for this clonotype. The chain uses TRBV12-3 or TRBV12-4 and TRBJ2-7, with 11 bases identical to TRBD2. CDR3 length: 15 amino acids. Trimming took 3 bases from V and 4 from J; bases not matched to a gene: 5. DNA of the CDR3: TGTGCCAGCAGTTTCGGGCTAGCGGGAGGTTACGAGCAGTACTTC. Its protein is CASSFGLAGGYEQYF.

V usage is TRBV12-3 or TRBV12-4 and J usage is TRBJ2-2; D perhaps matches TRBD1 (6 bases). CDR3 length: 12 amino acids. V was trimmed by 5 bases and J by 11 bases, leaving 12 bases between them. DNA for the CDR3: TGTGCCAGCAGTCGACAGGTGGGAGAGCTGTTTTTT. It yields the protein CASSRQVGELFF.

This clonotype was picked up many times. J is TRBJ2-5 and V is TRBV7-9, with 10 positions matching TRBD1. The V gene's germline CDR1 is SEHNR and CDR2 FQNEAQ (reference sequence). With V trimmed by 5 bases and J by 5 bases, 5 bases remained unmatched. The CDR3 is made up of 14 amino acids. The CDR3: CASSTRDRGETQYF. For the CDR3, the DNA is TGTGCCAGCAGCACCCGGGACAGGGGCGAGACCCAGTACTTC.

This clonotype was seen repeatedly, ten times or more. The rearrangement joins TRBV12-3 or TRBV12-4 to TRBJ2-3, with D hard to call. V was trimmed by 4 bases and J by 3 bases, leaving 20 bases between them. This CDR3 spans 17 amino acids. CDR3 coding DNA: TGTGCCAGCAGTTCACCCCTTCTAGGCGTGGGGACAGATACGCAGTATTTT. Encoded protein: CASSSPLLGVGTDTQYF.

This clonotype was seen ten or more times. The gene calls are TRBV9 and TRBJ2-1, with unresolved D. The CDR3 is 15 amino acids. Trimming left V 0 bases short and J 9 bases short, with 16 bases between. The V gene's germline CDR1 is SGDLS and CDR2 YYNGEE. The CDR3 bases are TGTGCCAGCAGCGTAGGCCCGGAACCAAGAGGTGAGCAGTTCTTC. This codes for CASSVGPEPRGEQFF.

This clonotype was seen many times. The CDR3 DNA reads TGTGCCAGCAGCCTACTCCCAGGGGGCATCTACGAGCAGTACTTC. The encoded protein is CASSLLPGGIYEQYF. The chain recombines TRBV9 with TRBJ2-7; 8 bases fit TRBD1. J lost 3 bases, V lost 4 bases, and 9 bases had no gene match. The CDR3 length is 15 residues. Germline-derived CDR1 and CDR2 are SGDLS and YYNGEE.

The CDR3 is CASSAGQGGAEAFF. The CDR3 DNA is TGTGCCAGCAGTGCCGGACAGGGTGGCGCTGAAGCTTTCTTT. The V call is TRBV6-1, the J call TRBJ1-1, with 8 nucleotides matching TRBD1. This CDR3 region has 14 residues. V lost 4 bases to trimming and J lost 6 bases; unmatched junction nucleotides: 7. Germline V gene sequence: CDR1 MNHNS, CDR2 SASEGT.

This clonotype has ten or more counts. This rearrangement joins TRBV12-3 or TRBV12-4 to TRBJ2-1, with 11 bases that match TRBD2. The CDR3 is made up of 15 amino acids. Trimming took 6 bases from V and 8 from J; bases not matched to a gene: 9. The CDR3 is CASSPTSGSEYEQFF. The CDR3 DNA reads TGTGCCAGCAGCCCAACTAGCGGGAGTGAATATGAGCAGTTCTTC.

A few counts support this clonotype. The chain has TRBV6-1 and TRBJ1-1; D may be TRBD1 (6 bases). Trimming cost V 10 bases and J 4 bases, with 22 bases left between them. CDR3 length: 15 residues. Germline V gene data show CDR1 as MNHNS and CDR2 as SASEGT. CDR3 in DNA: TGTGCCATTTCCCTGGGGGCTTTAACGGGCACTGAAGCTTTCTTT. This translates into CAISLGALTGTEAFF.

This clonotype was picked up a small number of times. The chain links TRBV11-2 to TRBJ1-1; TRBD1 matches at 10 bases. Unmatched junction bases numbered 4, after V lost 2 bases and J lost 4 bases. The CDR3 length is 15 residues. Germline V gives CDR1 SGHAT, CDR2 FQNNGV. CDR3 sequence (DNA): TGTGCCAGCAGCTTACTGGGGACAGGGGCCACTGAAGCTTTCTTT. Translated, it gives CASSLLGTGATEAFF.

This clonotype was seen ten or more times. The chain joins TRBV4-2 to TRBJ2-5; D is unclear. V lost 0 bases and J lost 5, with 10 bases in between. Germline CDR1 LGHNA, CDR2 YNFKEQ. This CDR3 is built from 14 residues. The DNA for the CDR3 is TGTGCCAGCAGCCAAGAGTGGGTTCGCGAGACCCAGTACTTC. Protein: CASSQEWVRETQYF.

This chain uses TRBV7-2 with TRBJ2-7, with TRBD2 matching over 10 bases. CDR1 and CDR2 (germline): SGHTA, FQGNSA. The CDR3 spans 14 residues. After removal of 5 bases from V and 3 bases from J, the junction contained 4 bases not matched to a gene. For the CDR3, the DNA is TGTGCCAGCAGCCGTAGCGGGAGGCTCTACGAGCAGTACTTC. Protein sequence: CASSRSGRLYEQYF.

The chain is built from TRBV6-1 and TRBJ1-5; no firm D call. Trimming pared 10 bases from V and 6 bases from J, leaving 16 bases between. Germline assignment: CDR1 MNHNS and CDR2 SASEGT. The CDR3 runs 13 residues. CDR3 in DNA: TGTGCCACCGGGCAGGCGCATGTTCAGCCCCAGCATTTT. Translating gives CATGQAHVQPQHF.

This clonotype has just a few counts. The rearrangement links TRBV7-9 to TRBJ1-1; D perhaps matches TRBD1 (5 bases). This CDR3 has 17 residues. Trimming left V 2 bases short and J 1 base short, with 17 bases between. Germline V CDR1 and CDR2: SEHNR, FQNEAQ (reference sequence). The DNA of the CDR3 is TGTGCCAGCAGCTTATTCGCAGGGATCGTACCGAACACTGAAGCTTTCTTT. This gives the protein CASSLFAGIVPNTEAFF.

This clonotype showed up many times. V is TRBV6-5 and J is TRBJ2-4; 7 nucleotides agree with TRBD1. This CDR3 is 15 amino acids long. Germline V lookup: CDR1 MNHEY, CDR2 SVGAGI. Unmatched junction bases numbered 8, after V lost 7 bases and J lost 2 bases. DNA for the CDR3: TGTGCCAGCAAGACACAGGGGTATTCCAAAAACATTCAGTACTTC. This gives the protein CASKTQGYSKNIQYF.

This clonotype came up many times. The V and J genes are TRBV27 and TRBJ2-5; 11 bases fit TRBD1. The CDR3 spans 14 residues. J gave up 7 bases and V 5 bases, and 6 bases lay outside the gene matches. Germline V gene sequence: CDR1 MNHEY, CDR2 SMNVEV (reference sequence). CDR3 coding DNA: TGTGCCAGCAGTAAAGGACAGGGGGCAGGGACCCAGTACTTC. This sequence encodes CASSKGQGAGTQYF.

This clonotype came up many times. The chain has TRBV6-6 and TRBJ2-7; D possibly corresponds to TRBD2 (6 bases). V was shortened by 8 bases and J by 3 bases, with 14 bases between the two germline ends. Germline values: CDR1 MNHNY, CDR2 SVGAGI (reference sequence). This CDR3 is built from 13 residues. The CDR3 DNA follows: TGTGCCAGCGGGGGACTCCAGAACTACGAGCAGTACTTC. Encoded protein: CASGGLQNYEQYF.

V is TRBV10-3 and J is TRBJ1-3; no clear D gene. The CDR3 contains 16 residues. CDR1 ENHRY and CDR2 SYGVKD come from the germline V gene. V was clipped by 2 bases and J by 0 bases, with 11 bases between them. The CDR3 protein is CAISERGRNSGNTIYF. The DNA for the CDR3 is TGTGCCATCAGTGAGCGTGGACGGAACTCTGGAAACACCATATATTTT.